A selection of T cell receptor beta chains follows, all from one sample in a study of blood T cell repertoires in COVID-19. Data came from immunoSEQ multiplex PCR; TCRdb stores just in-frame clones and leaves some out. The sample has fewer than 250,000 clones; 83% are singletons. The sample was peripheral blood. The receptors derive from a woman aged 45-65 years with acute or convalescent COVID-19. Both conserved end residues are part of each CDR3. The D gene is left open where the match is weak. Part of the rows lack a size; the others show once, few, many or a class for expanded clones.

v_call	d_call	clone_size	j_call	cdr3_aa	cdr3_nt
TRBV6-5	-	-	TRBJ2-1	CPQSPRLRDNEQFF	TGTCCTCAGAGTCCTAGGTTGAGGGATAATGAGCAGTTCTTC
TRBV4-3	TRBD2	-	TRBJ2-2	CASSQQAGGNTGELFF	TGCGCCAGCAGCCAACAAGCGGGGGGGAACACCGGGGAGCTGTTTTTT
TRBV4-2	-	-	TRBJ1-1	CASSQVGGLLTNTEAFF	TGTGCCAGCAGCCAAGTCGGGGGGCTCCTCACAAACACTGAAGCTTTCTTT
TRBV6-5	-	few	TRBJ1-2	CASTLREIYGYTF	TGTGCCAGCACATTGAGGGAAATCTATGGCTACACCTTC
TRBV7-2	TRBD1	-	TRBJ1-2	CASSPEAGQGARNTF	TGTGCCAGCAGCCCCGAGGCGGGACAGGGGGCACGGAACACCTTC
TRBV2	TRBD2	-	TRBJ2-2	CASRTGLSGGIGTGELFF	TGTGCCAGCAGAACGGGACTTAGCGGGGGGATAGGCACCGGGGAGCTGTTTTTT
TRBV5-6	-	-	TRBJ1-6	CASSFAPKGGSPLHF	TGTGCCAGCAGCTTCGCACCCAAGGGAGGTTCACCCCTCCACTTT
TRBV7-9	-	-	TRBJ1-1	CASSAGQNTEAFF	TGTGCCAGCAGCGCTGGACAGAACACTGAAGCTTTCTTT
TRBV6-5	-	-	TRBJ1-2	CASSDSGYGYTF	TGTGCCAGCAGTGACTCCGGCTATGGCTACACCTTC
TRBV10-3	-	-	TRBJ2-5	CAISESLTGQETQYF	TGTGCCATCAGTGAGTCGTTGACAGGCCAAGAGACCCAGTACTTC
TRBV28	-	-	TRBJ2-7	CASSLSPYEQYF	TGTGCCAGCAGTTTAAGCCCTTACGAGCAGTACTTC
TRBV20-1	TRBD2	-	TRBJ2-3	CSASRGLAIDTQYF	TGCAGTGCTAGTAGAGGACTAGCAATAGATACGCAGTATTTT
TRBV28	-	-	TRBJ1-5	CASSLYSTRDQPQHF	TGTGCCAGCAGTTTATACTCTACCCGCGATCAGCCCCAGCATTTT
TRBV29-1	-	-	TRBJ1-1	CSGGSFNTEAFF	TGCAGCGGGGGGTCTTTTAACACTGAAGCTTTCTTT
TRBV19	TRBD1	-	TRBJ1-5	CASRPGTGRSNQPQHF	TGTGCCAGTAGACCTGGGACAGGGAGAAGCAATCAGCCCCAGCATTTT
TRBV12-5	TRBD1	-	TRBJ2-3	CASGLGQGGTDTQYF	TGTGCTAGTGGTTTGGGACAGGGGGGCACAGATACGCAGTATTTT
TRBV6-2/TRBV6-3	-	-	TRBJ1-6	CASSYSRRDSPLHF	TGTGCCAGCAGTTACTCGAGGAGAGATTCACCCCTCCACTTT
TRBV27	-	-	TRBJ1-2	CASSLYGDYGYTF	TGTGCCAGCAGTTTATACGGGGACTATGGCTACACCTTC
TRBV12-3/TRBV12-4	-	-	TRBJ2-3	CASRGSITQYF	TGTGCCAGCAGGGGCTCCATCACGCAGTATTTT
TRBV27	TRBD1	-	TRBJ1-4	CATSSSGQANEKLFF	TGTGCCACAAGTTCTTCGGGACAGGCTAATGAAAAACTGTTTTTT
TRBV2	-	-	TRBJ1-3	CASSEFQISGNTIYF	TGTGCCAGCAGTGAATTTCAGATCTCTGGAAACACCATATATTTT
TRBV2	TRBD1	-	TRBJ1-3	CASRDDRDNSGNTIYF	TGTGCCAGCAGGGATGACAGGGACAACTCTGGAAACACCATATATTTT
TRBV4-2	TRBD1	-	TRBJ1-2	CASSQDPGQVPYYGYTF	TGTGCCAGCAGCCAGGATCCGGGACAGGTACCCTACTATGGCTACACCTTC
TRBV7-8	-	-	TRBJ2-1	CASSAWGTDYNEQFF	TGTGCCAGCAGCGCGTGGGGGACTGACTACAATGAGCAGTTCTTC
TRBV19	-	-	TRBJ1-5	CASSMRVEQPQHF	TGTGCCAGTAGTATGAGGGTTGAGCAGCCCCAGCATTTT
TRBV12-3/TRBV12-4	-	-	TRBJ1-5	CASSVGRGQPQHF	TGTGCCAGCAGTGTTGGTCGGGGACAGCCCCAGCATTTT
TRBV5-1	TRBD2	few	TRBJ2-5	CASSVWTSGAQETQYF	TGCGCCAGCAGCGTCTGGACTAGCGGGGCCCAAGAGACCCAGTACTTC
TRBV30	-	-	TRBJ1-3	CAWTTGLWTGNTIYF	TGTGCCTGGACAACAGGGCTCTGGACTGGAAACACCATATATTTT
TRBV19	-	-	TRBJ1-2	CASTDSINYGYTF	TGTGCCAGTACGGACAGTATAAACTATGGCTACACCTTC
TRBV6-2/TRBV6-3	TRBD2	-	TRBJ2-7	CASSYHRGGGGEQYF	TGTGCCAGCAGTTACCATAGGGGCGGCGGGGGCGAGCAGTACTTC
TRBV5-1	-	few	TRBJ1-4	CASSLRGATTNEKLFF	TGCGCCAGCAGCTTGCGGGGGGCCACAACTAATGAAAAACTGTTTTTT
TRBV11-2	TRBD1	few	TRBJ1-6	CASSPGKGQGNSPLHF	TGTGCCAGCAGCCCAGGGAAAGGACAGGGAAATTCACCCCTCCACTTT
TRBV7-9	-	-	TRBJ2-7	CASSLGQGIGYEQYF	TGTGCCAGCAGCTTGGGTCAGGGAATTGGGTACGAGCAGTACTTC
TRBV7-2	-	-	TRBJ1-6	CASRTSQGDSPLHF	TGTGCCAGCAGAACAAGCCAGGGTGATTCACCCCTCCACTTT
TRBV6-1	-	-	TRBJ1-1	CASSEEGRWDEAFF	TGTGCCAGCAGTGAAGAAGGGAGGTGGGATGAAGCTTTCTTT
TRBV9	-	-	TRBJ2-7	CASSVATGGPYEQYF	TGTGCCAGCAGCGTCGCTACGGGCGGGCCCTACGAGCAGTACTTC
TRBV7-2	TRBD2	-	TRBJ2-2	CASIPAGGLGGELFF	TGTGCCAGCATCCCAGCGGGAGGGTTAGGCGGGGAGCTGTTTTTT
TRBV5-6	-	-	TRBJ1-1	CASSTGTLNTEAFF	TGTGCCAGCAGTACCGGGACATTAAACACTGAAGCTTTCTTT
TRBV30	-	-	TRBJ1-4	CAWNRDNNEKLFF	TGTGCCTGGAACCGGGACAATAATGAAAAACTGTTTTTT
TRBV19	-	few	TRBJ1-5	CASEPWRGRSNQPQHF	TGTGCCAGTGAACCATGGAGGGGCAGAAGCAATCAGCCCCAGCATTTT
TRBV27	-	-	TRBJ1-2	CASSLSLGYGYTF	TGTGCCAGCAGTTTATCCCTCGGTTATGGCTACACCTTC
TRBV4-1	-	-	TRBJ2-2	CASSQEWQFNTGELFF	TGCGCCAGCAGCCAAGAGTGGCAGTTTAACACCGGGGAGCTGTTTTTT
TRBV5-5	-	-	TRBJ1-1	CASSLEAGDTFF	TGTGCCAGCAGCTTAGAGGCAGGGGATACTTTCTTT
TRBV5-1	TRBD2	-	TRBJ2-7	CASSLRGGENNEQYF	TGCGCCAGCAGCCTGCGGGGGGGCGAAAACAACGAGCAGTACTTC
TRBV19	TRBD1	-	TRBJ2-5	CASSMGQVRQETQYF	TGTGCCAGTAGTATGGGACAGGTCCGGCAAGAGACCCAGTACTTC
TRBV19	-	-	TRBJ2-1	CASSISGDSYNEQFF	TGTGCCAGTAGTATATCGGGAGACTCCTACAATGAGCAGTTCTTC
TRBV7-2	-	-	TRBJ1-6	CASSLFQNSPLHF	TGTGCCAGCAGCTTATTCCAGAATTCACCCCTCCACTTT
TRBV15	-	-	TRBJ1-3	CATSRDHQGSGNTIYF	TGTGCCACCAGCAGAGATCACCAGGGCTCTGGAAACACCATATATTTT
TRBV5-5	-	-	TRBJ1-1	CASSSPGSLGTEAFF	TGTGCCAGCAGCTCACCCGGGTCCCTGGGTACTGAAGCTTTCTTT
TRBV27	-	many	TRBJ2-1	CASSLRSGHNEQFF	TGTGCCAGCAGTTTACGGAGCGGACACAATGAGCAGTTCTTC
TRBV28	-	-	TRBJ1-5	CASSLHREYSNQPQHF	TGTGCCAGCAGTCTGCACAGGGAATATAGCAATCAGCCCCAGCATTTT
TRBV3-1/TRBV3-2	TRBD1	-	TRBJ1-3	CASSQLGGHGNTIYF	TGTGCCAGCAGCCAATTAGGGGGCCATGGAAACACCATATATTTT
TRBV3-1/TRBV3-2	-	-	TRBJ1-6	CASSQDKGVHNSPLHF	TGTGCCAGCAGCCAAGATAAAGGAGTACATAATTCACCCCTCCACTTT
TRBV11-2	-	-	TRBJ1-1	CASSRATGQYTEAFF	TGTGCCAGCAGCCGAGCCACCGGACAGTACACTGAAGCTTTCTTT
TRBV12-3/TRBV12-4	-	-	TRBJ2-7	CASSQRGYEQYF	TGTGCCAGCAGCCAAAGGGGCTACGAGCAGTACTTC
TRBV6-5	TRBD1	-	TRBJ1-6	CASSYGTGGVSPLHF	TGTGCCAGCAGTTACGGGACAGGGGGCGTATCACCCCTCCACTTT
TRBV4-3	-	-	TRBJ1-6	CASSQPLEGVLSSYNSPLHF	TGCGCCAGCAGCCAACCCCTAGAGGGAGTACTAAGCTCCTATAATTCACCCCTCCACTTT
TRBV5-1	TRBD2	-	TRBJ2-5	CASSLVGGQTQYF	TGCGCCAGCAGCTTGGTGGGAGGGCAGACCCAGTACTTC
TRBV19	TRBD1	-	TRBJ1-6	CASSITGGLRNSPLHF	TGTGCCAGTAGTATTACAGGGGGCTTGAGGAATTCACCCCTCCACTTT
TRBV5-6	-	-	TRBJ1-4	CASSLDSRNKKLFF	TGTGCCAGCAGCTTGGACAGTCGAAATAAAAAACTGTTTTTT